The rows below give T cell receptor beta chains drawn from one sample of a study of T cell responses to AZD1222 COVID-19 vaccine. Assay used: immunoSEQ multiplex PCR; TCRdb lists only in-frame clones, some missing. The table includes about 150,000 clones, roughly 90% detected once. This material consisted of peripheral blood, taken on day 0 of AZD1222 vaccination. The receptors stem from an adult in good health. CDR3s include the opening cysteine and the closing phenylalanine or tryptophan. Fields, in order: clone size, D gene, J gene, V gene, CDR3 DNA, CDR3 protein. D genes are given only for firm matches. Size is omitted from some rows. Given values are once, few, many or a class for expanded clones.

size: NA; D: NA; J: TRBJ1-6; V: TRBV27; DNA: TGTGCCAGCAGTTTATCGACCAGGAGCTATAATTCACCCCTCCACTTT; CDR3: CASSLSTRSYNSPLHF
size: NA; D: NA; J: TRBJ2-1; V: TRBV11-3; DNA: TGTGCCAGCAGCTTAGGCCTAGTAGACAATGAGCAGTTCTTC; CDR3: CASSLGLVDNEQFF
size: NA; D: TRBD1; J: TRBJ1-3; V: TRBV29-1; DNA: TGCAGCGTTGGACAGGGGGGATCGAACACCATATATTTT; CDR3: CSVGQGGSNTIYF
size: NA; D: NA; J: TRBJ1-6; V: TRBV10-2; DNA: TGCGCCAGCAGTGAGGCCTGGGACCCGGTGAATTCACCCCTCCACTTT; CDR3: CASSEAWDPVNSPLHF
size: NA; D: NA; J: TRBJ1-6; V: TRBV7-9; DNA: TGTGCCAGCAGCTTATCCGGGACGAAATCACCCCTCCACTTT; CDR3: CASSLSGTKSPLHF
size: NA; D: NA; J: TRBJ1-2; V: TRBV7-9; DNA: TGTGCCAGCAGCTTAGACAAGTGGGGTAGCTCCAGAGCGAACTATGGCTACACCTTC; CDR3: CASSLDKWGSSRANYGYTF
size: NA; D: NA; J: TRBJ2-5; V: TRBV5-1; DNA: TGCGCCAGCAGCTTGGGCTCAACCCAAGAGACCCAGTACTTC; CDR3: CASSLGSTQETQYF
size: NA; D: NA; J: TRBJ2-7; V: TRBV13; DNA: TGTGCCAGCAGCCAAGACAGTCCGCACTACGAGCAGTACTTC; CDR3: CASSQDSPHYEQYF
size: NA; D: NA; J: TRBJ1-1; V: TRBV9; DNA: TGTGCCAGCAGCGTCCGGGTGAACCTAGAAGCTTTCTTT; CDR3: CASSVRVNLEAFF
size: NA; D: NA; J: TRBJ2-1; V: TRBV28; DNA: TGTGCCAGCAGTCCGAGTAGCGGTCACTCCTACAATGAGCAGTTCTTC; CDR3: CASSPSSGHSYNEQFF
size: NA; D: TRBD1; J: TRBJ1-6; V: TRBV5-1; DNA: TGCGCCAGCAGTGAGGGGGCTAGTAATTCACCCCTCCACTTT; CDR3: CASSEGASNSPLHF
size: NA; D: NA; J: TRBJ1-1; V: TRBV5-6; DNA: TGTGCCAGCAGCCCAAATCCTCTGAACACTGAAGCTTTCTTT; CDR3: CASSPNPLNTEAFF
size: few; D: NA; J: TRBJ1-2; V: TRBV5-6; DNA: TGTGCCAGCAGCGGTAGGGGTCGCTACACCTTC; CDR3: CASSGRGRYTF
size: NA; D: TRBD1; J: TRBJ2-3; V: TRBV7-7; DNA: TGTGCCAGCAGCTTCGGACAGGCGGATACGCAGTATTTT; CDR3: CASSFGQADTQYF
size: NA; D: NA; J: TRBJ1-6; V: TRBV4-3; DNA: TGCGCCAGCAGCCAAGATCAGGGGTGGGATTCACCCCTCCACTTT; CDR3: CASSQDQGWDSPLHF
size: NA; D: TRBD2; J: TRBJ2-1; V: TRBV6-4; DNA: TGTGCCAGCAGTGACAGCGGGGGGGGGAATGAGCAGTTCTTC; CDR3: CASSDSGGGNEQFF
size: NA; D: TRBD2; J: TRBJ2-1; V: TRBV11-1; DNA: TGTGCCAGCAGGATAACTAGCGGGAGTAAGAATGAGCAGTTCTTC; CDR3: CASRITSGSKNEQFF
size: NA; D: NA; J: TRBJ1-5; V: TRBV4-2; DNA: TGTGCCAGCAGCCGAGACGGACCGACAGGAGGTAATCAGCCCCAGCATTTT; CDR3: CASSRDGPTGGNQPQHF
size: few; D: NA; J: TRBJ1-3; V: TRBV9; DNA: TGTGCCAGCAGCGCAAGAAGCTCTGGAAACACCATATATTTT; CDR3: CASSARSSGNTIYF
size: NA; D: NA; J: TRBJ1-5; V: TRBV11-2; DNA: TGTGCCAGCAGCTTAGGGAGTAATCAGCCCCAGCATTTT; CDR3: CASSLGSNQPQHF
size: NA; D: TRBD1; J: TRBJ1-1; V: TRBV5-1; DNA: TGCGCCAGCAGATTCGACAGGGGAGAATTGGTCACTGAAGCTTTCTTT; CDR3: CASRFDRGELVTEAFF
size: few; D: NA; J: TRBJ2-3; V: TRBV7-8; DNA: TGTGCCAGCAGCTTAACCCAGCGGGATACGCAGTATTTT; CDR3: CASSLTQRDTQYF
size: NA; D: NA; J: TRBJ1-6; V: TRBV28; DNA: TGTGCCAGCAGCCCTCCACGGATCGATAATTCACCCCTCCACTTT; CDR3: CASSPPRIDNSPLHF
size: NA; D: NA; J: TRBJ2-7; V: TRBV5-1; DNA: TGCGCCAGCAGCTTGCTCAGGGGCCACGAGCAGTACTTC; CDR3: CASSLLRGHEQYF
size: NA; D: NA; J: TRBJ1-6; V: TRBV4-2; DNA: TGTGCCAGCAACCCTAACTCGAGGGGGAGGGGGTCACCCCTCCACTTT; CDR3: CASNPNSRGRGSPLHF
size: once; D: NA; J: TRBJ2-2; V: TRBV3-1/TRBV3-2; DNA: TGTGCCAGCAGCCCGGGACGACAGTTAACCCGAGAGCTGTTTTTT; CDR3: CASSPGRQLTRELFF
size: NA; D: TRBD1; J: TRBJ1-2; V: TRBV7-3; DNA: TGTGCCAGCGCCGATAATCCGGGACAGACAACTGGCTACACCTTC; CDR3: CASADNPGQTTGYTF
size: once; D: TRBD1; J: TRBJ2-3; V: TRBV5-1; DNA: TGCGCCAGCAGCATCCTAGGACAGGGATGGACAGATACGCAGTATTTT; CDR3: CASSILGQGWTDTQYF
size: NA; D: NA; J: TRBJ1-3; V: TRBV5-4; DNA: TGTGCCAGCAGCCTTGGGTCCGGCTCTGGAAACACCATATATTTT; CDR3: CASSLGSGSGNTIYF
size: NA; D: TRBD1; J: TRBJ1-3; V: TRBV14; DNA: TGTGCCAGCAGCCACCTAGGACAGGGTTCAGTTGGAAACACCATATATTTT; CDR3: CASSHLGQGSVGNTIYF
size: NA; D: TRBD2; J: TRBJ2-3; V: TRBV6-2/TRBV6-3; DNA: TGTGCCAGCAGCGGTGGACTAGCGAGCACAGATACGCAGTATTTT; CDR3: CASSGGLASTDTQYF
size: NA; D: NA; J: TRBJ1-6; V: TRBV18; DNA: TGTGCCAGCTCACCCCAGGGCGCGAGCGGTTCACCCCTCCACTTT; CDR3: CASSPQGASGSPLHF
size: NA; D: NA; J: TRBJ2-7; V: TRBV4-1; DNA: TGCGCCAGCAGCCTGGCTAGCGATAAGCAGTACTTC; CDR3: CASSLASDKQYF
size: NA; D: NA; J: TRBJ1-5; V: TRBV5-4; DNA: TGTGCCAGCAGCTTGGCCCCAACAGAACAGCCCCAGCATTTT; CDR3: CASSLAPTEQPQHF
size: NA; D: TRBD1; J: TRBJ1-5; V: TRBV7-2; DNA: TGTGCCAGCAGCCGGGACAGAAATCAGCCCCAGCATTTT; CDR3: CASSRDRNQPQHF
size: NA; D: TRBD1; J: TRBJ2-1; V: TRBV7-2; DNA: TGTGCCAGCAGGAACCCTCGACAGGGGGCCTTCTACAATGAGCAGTTCTTC; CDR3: CASRNPRQGAFYNEQFF
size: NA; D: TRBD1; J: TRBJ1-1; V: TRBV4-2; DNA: TGTGCCAGCAGCCAGGACGGACAGGGGGCGTCTGAAGCTTTCTTT; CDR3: CASSQDGQGASEAFF
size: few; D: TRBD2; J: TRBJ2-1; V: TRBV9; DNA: TGTGCCAGCAGCGTAGCGGGGGGGCCAAAACACAATGAGCAGTTCTTC; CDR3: CASSVAGGPKHNEQFF
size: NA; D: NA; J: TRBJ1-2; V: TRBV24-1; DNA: TGTGCCACCAGTGATTTCAGCCGGACATATGGCTACACCTTC; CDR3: CATSDFSRTYGYTF
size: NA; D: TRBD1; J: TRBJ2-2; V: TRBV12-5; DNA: TGTGCTAGTGGTATAGGACAGGGTGCCACCGGGGAGCTGTTTTTT; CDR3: CASGIGQGATGELFF
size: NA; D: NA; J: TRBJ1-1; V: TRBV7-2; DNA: TGTGCCAGCAGCCCCGGACAGTTAAACACTGAAGCTTTCTTT; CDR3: CASSPGQLNTEAFF
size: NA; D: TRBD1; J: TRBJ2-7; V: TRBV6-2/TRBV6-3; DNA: TGTGCCAGCAGTTACTCGATTGAAACGGACAGGGGAGTCAACGAGCAGTACTTC; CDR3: CASSYSIETDRGVNEQYF
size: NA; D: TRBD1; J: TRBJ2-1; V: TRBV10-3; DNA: TGTGCCATCAGTGAAGACGTAGGGGGCCAGAGCTCCTACAATGAGCAGTTCTTC; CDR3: CAISEDVGGQSSYNEQFF
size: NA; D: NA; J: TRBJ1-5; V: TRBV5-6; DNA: TGTGCCAGCAGCTTCAGGGGAGCGGGCAATCAGCCCCAGCATTTT; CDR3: CASSFRGAGNQPQHF
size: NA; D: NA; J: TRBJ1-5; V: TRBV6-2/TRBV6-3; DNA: TGTGCCAGCAGTTCCCCCGACCGGGGAGGAATAAACAATCAGCCCCAGCATTTT; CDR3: CASSSPDRGGINNQPQHF
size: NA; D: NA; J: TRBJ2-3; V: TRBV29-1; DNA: TGCAGCGTTGTCATGACAGTATCCACAGATACGCAGTATTTT; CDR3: CSVVMTVSTDTQYF
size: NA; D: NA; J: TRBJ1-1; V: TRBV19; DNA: TGTGCCAGTACGTTTAACACTGAAGCTTTCTTT; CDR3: CASTFNTEAFF
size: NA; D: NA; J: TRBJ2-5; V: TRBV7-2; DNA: TGTGCCAGCAGCTTTACGGATCAAGAGACCCAGTACTTC; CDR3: CASSFTDQETQYF
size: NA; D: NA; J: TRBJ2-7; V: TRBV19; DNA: TGTGCCAGTACGAACGGGTTCACCTACGAGCAGTACTTC; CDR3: CASTNGFTYEQYF
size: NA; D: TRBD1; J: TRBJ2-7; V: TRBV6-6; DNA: TGTGCCAGCAGTGAGGGACAGGGGCTCTACGAGCAGTACTTC; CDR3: CASSEGQGLYEQYF
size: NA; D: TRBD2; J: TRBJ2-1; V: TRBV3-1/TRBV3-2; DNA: TGTGCCAGCAGCCAAGAGCGGGAGATTAAGGAGCAGTTCTTC; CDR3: CASSQEREIKEQFF
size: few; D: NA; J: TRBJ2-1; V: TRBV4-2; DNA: TGTGCCAGCAGCCAAGAATGGGGGAGGACCTACAATGAGCAGTTCTTC; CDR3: CASSQEWGRTYNEQFF